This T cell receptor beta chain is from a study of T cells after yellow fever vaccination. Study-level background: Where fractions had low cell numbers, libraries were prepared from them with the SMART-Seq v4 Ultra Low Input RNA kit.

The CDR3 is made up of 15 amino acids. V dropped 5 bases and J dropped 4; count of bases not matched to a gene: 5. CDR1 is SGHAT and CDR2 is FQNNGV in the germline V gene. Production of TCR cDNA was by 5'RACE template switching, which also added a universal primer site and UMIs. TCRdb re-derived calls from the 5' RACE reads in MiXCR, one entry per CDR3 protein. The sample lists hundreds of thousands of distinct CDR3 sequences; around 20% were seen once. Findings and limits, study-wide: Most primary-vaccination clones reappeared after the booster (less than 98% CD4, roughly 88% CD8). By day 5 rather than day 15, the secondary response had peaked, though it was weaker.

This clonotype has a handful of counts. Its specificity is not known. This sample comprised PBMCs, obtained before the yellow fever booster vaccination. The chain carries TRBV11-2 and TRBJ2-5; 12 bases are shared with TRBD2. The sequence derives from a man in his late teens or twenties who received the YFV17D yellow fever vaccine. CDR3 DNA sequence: TGTGCCAGCAGCCCGAGGACTAGCGGGGCAGAGACCCAGTACTTC. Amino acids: CASSPRTSGAETQYF.